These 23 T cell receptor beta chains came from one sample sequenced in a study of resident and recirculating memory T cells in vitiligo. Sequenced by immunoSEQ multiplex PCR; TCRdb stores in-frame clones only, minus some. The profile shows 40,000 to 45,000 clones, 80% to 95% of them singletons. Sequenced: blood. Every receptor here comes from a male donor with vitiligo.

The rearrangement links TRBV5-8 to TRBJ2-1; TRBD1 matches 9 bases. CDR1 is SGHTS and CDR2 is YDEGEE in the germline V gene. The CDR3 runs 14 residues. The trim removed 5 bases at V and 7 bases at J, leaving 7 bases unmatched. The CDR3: CASSRDRGTNEQFF. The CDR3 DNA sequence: TGTGCCAGCAGTAGAGACAGGGGGACAAATGAGCAGTTCTTC.

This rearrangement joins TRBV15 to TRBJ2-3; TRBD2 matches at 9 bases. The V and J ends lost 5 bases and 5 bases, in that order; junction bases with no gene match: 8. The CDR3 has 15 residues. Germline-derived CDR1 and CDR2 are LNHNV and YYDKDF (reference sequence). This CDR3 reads CATSQRLAAIDTQYF. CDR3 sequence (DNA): TGTGCCACCAGCCAACGACTAGCGGCTATAGATACGCAGTATTTT.

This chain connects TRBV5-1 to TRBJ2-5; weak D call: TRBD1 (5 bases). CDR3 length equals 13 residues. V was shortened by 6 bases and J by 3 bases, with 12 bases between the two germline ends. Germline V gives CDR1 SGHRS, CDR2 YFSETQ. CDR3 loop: CASNELGEETQYF. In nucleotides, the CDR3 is TGCGCCAGCAATGAATTAGGGGAAGAGACCCAGTACTTC.

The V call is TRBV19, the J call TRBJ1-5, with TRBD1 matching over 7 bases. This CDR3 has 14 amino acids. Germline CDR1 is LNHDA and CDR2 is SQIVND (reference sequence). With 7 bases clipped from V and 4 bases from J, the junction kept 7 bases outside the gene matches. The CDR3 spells CASTWDSLNQPQHF. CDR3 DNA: TGTGCCAGTACCTGGGACAGCCTTAATCAGCCCCAGCATTTT.

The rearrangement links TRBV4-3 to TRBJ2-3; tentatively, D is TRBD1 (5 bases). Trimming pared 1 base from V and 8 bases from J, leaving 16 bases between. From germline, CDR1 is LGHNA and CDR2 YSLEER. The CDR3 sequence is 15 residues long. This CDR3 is CASSQGPGIPGTQYF. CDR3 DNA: TGCGCCAGCAGCCAAGGCCCAGGGATCCCTGGTACGCAGTATTTT.

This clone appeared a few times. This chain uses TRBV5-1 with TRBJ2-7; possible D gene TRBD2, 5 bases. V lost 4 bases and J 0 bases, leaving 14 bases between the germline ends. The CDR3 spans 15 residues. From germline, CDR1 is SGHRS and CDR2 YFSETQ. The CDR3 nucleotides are TGCGCCAGCAGCCCAAGCCCGGACTCCTCCTACGAGCAGTACTTC. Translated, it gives CASSPSPDSSYEQYF.

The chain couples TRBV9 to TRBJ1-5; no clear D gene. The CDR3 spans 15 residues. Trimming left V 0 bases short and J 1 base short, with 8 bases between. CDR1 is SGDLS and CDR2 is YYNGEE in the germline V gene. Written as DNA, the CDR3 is TGTGCCAGCAGCGTAGGCAGTTCCAGCAATCAGCCCCAGCATTTT. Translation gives CASSVGSSSNQPQHF.

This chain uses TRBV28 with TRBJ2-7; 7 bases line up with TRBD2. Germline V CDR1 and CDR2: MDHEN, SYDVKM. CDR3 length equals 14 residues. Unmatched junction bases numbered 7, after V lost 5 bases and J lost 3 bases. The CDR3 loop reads CASSPERGLYEQYF. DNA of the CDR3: TGTGCCAGCAGTCCCGAGCGGGGTCTCTACGAGCAGTACTTC. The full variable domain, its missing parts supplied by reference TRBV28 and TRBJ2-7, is DVKVTQSSRYLVKRTGEKVFLECVQDMDHENMFWYRQDPGLGLRLIYFSYDVKMKEKGDIPEGYSVSREKKERFSLILESASTNQTSMYLCASSPERGLYEQYFGPGTRLTVT.

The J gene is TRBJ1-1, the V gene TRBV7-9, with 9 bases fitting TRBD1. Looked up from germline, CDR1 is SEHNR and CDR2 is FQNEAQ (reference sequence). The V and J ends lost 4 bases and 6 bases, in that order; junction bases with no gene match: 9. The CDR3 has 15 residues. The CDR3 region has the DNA TGTGCCAGCAGCTCAATCCCGGGACAGGGCTCTGAAGCTTTCTTT. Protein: CASSSIPGQGSEAFF.

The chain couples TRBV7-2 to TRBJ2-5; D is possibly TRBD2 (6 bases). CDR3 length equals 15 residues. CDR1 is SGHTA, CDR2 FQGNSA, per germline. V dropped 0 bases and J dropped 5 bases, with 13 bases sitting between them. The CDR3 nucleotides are TGTGCCAGCAGCTTAGCTGCTAGCGACGTGGAGACCCAGTACTTC. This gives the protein CASSLAASDVETQYF.

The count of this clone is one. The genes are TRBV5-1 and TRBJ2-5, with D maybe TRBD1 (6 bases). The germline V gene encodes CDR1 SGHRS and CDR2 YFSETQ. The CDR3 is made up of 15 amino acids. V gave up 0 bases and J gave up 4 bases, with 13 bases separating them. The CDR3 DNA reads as TGCGCCAGCAGCTTGGTTCAGGGGAAAGGAGAGACCCAGTACTTC. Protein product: CASSLVQGKGETQYF.

The DNA for the CDR3 is TGTGCCAGCAGCCTGCTCAGTGACTATGGCTACACCTTC. It specifies CASSLLSDYGYTF. The chain carries TRBV5-5 and TRBJ1-2; D uncertain. The CDR3 extends over 13 amino acids. Trimming shortened V by 4 bases and J by 3 bases, and 10 bases separated the two germline ends. Germline V gene sequence: CDR1 SGHKS, CDR2 YYEKEE (reference sequence).

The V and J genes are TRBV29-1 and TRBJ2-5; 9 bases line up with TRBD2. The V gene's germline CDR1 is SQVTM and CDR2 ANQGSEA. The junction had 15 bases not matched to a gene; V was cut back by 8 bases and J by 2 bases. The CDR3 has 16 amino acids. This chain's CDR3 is CSYRGRGGIGQETQYF. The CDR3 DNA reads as TGCAGCTACCGGGGGCGGGGGGGCATCGGGCAAGAGACCCAGTACTTC.

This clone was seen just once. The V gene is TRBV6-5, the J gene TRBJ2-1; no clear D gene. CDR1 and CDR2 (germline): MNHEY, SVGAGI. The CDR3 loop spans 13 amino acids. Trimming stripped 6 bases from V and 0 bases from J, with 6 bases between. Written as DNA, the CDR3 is TGTGCCAGCAGGAGATCCTCCTACAATGAGCAGTTCTTC. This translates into CASRRSSYNEQFF.

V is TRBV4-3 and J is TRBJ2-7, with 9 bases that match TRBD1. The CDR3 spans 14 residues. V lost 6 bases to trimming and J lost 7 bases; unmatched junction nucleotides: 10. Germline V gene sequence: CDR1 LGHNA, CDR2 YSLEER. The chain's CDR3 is CASSHDRGDEEQYF. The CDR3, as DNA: TGCGCCAGCAGTCATGACAGGGGGGATGAGGAGCAGTACTTC.

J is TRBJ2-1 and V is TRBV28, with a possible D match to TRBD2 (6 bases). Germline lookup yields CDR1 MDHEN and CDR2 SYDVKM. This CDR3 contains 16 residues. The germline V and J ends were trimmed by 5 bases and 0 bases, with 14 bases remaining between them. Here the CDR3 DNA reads TGTGCCAGCAGTCTGGGGACTGGGACCTCCTACAATGAGCAGTTCTTC. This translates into CASSLGTGTSYNEQFF.

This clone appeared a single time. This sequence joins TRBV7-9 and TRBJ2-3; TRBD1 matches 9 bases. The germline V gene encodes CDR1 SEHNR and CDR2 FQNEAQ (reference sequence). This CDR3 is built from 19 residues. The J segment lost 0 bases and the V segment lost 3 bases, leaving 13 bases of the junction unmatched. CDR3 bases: TGTGCCAGCAGCTTTCGGAGAACACCGGGACAGGGTAGCACAGATACGCAGTATTTT. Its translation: CASSFRRTPGQGSTDTQYF.

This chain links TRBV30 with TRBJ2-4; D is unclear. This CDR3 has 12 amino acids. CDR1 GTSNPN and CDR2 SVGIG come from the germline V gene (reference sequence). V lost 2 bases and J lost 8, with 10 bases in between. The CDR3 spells CAWSPGSHIQYF. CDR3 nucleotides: TGTGCCTGGAGTCCGGGTTCGCACATTCAGTACTTC.

DNA for the CDR3: TGTGCCAGCAGCCCGGGACAGGGTGATACTGGAAACACCATATATTTT. Its translation is CASSPGQGDTGNTIYF. This chain links TRBV5-8 with TRBJ1-3, with 9 bases aligning to TRBD1. Germline V gene data show CDR1 as SGHTS and CDR2 as YDEGEE. V was clipped by 4 bases and J by 2 bases; unmatched bases: 7. The CDR3 runs 16 residues.

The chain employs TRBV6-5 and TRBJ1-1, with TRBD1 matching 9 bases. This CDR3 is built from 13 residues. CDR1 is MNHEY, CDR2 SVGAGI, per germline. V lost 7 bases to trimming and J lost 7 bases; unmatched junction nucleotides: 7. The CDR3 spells CASTRDRGGEAFF. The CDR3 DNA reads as TGTGCCAGCACCCGAGACAGGGGGGGTGAAGCTTTCTTT.

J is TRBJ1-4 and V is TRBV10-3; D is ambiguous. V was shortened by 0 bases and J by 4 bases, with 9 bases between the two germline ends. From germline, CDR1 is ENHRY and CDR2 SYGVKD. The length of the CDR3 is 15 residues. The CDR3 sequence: CAISESTAINEKLFF. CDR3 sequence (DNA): TGTGCCATCAGTGAGTCAACAGCAATTAATGAAAAACTGTTTTTT.

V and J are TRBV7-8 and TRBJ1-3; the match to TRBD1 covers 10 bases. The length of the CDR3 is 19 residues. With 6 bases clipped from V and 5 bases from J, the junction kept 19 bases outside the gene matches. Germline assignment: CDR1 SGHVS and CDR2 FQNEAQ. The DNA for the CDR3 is TGTGCCAGCAGGCTTGCGGCCTCGGGACAGGGGTTAGAGAGAAACACCATATATTTT. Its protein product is CASRLAASGQGLERNTIYF.

The CDR3: CASSVQGEAFF. The DNA for the CDR3 is TGTGCCAGCAGCGTACAGGGGGAAGCTTTCTTT. The chain combines TRBV11-1 with TRBJ1-1; 7 bases are shared with TRBD1. This CDR3 contains 11 residues. J gave up 8 bases and V 5 bases, and 2 bases lay outside the gene matches. Germline V gene lookup returns CDR1 SGHAT and CDR2 FQDESV (reference sequence).